This T cell receptor beta chain was captured by sequencing in a study of cytomegalovirus exposure and HLA in healthy donors. Findings and caveats of the study: In vitro confirmation showed three CMV-associated chains to be CMV antigen specific. Some TCR beta chains (about 180 of them) were listed as cytomegalovirus-associated.

Sequencing used immunoSEQ multiplex PCR; TCRdb keeps in-frame clones, though not all of them. The sample lists over 120,000 clones; roughly 86% were seen once. Losses at the gene ends were 7 bases for V and 7 bases for J; bases not matched to a gene: 7. CDR1 and CDR2 from the germline V gene are SNHLY and FYNNEI. This CDR3 is 13 amino acids long. The study drew the donors from its roughly 130-subject validation cohort, separate from the 666-subject first cohort. For this clone: Antigen unknown.

The clonotype originates from a man aged 18 to 29 in good health and CMV-seropositive. V is TRBV2 and J is TRBJ1-3, with 7 bases lining up with TRBD1. Sequencing input: PBMCs. The DNA of the CDR3 is TGTGCCAGCAACCCAGGGGGTGGCAACACCATATATTTT. Translating it yields CASNPGGGNTIYF.